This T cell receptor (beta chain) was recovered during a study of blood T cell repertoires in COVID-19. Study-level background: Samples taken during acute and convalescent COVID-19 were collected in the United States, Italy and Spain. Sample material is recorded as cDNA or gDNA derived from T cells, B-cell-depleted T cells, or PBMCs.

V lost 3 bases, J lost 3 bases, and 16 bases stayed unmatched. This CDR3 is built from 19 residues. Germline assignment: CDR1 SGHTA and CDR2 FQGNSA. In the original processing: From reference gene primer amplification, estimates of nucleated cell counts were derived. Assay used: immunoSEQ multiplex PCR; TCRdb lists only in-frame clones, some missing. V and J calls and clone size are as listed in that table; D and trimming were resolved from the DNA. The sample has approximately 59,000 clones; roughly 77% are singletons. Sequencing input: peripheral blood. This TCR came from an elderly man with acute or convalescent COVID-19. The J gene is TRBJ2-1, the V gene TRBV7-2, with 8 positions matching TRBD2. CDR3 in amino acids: CASSFTLTSVAGFYNEQFF. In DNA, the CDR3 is TGTGCCAGCAGCTTTACCTTGACTAGCGTAGCAGGGTTCTACAATGAGCAGTTCTTC. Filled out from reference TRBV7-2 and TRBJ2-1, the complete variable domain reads GAGVSQSPSNKVTEKGKDVELRCDPISGHTALYWYRQSLGQGLEFLIYFQGNSAPDKSGLPSDRFSAERTGGSVSTLTIQRTQQEDSAVYLCASSFTLTSVAGFYNEQFFGPGTRLTVL.